This T cell receptor beta chain was observed in a study of chemoradiotherapy in HPV16-positive cancers. Clones were read by immunoSEQ multiplex PCR, and TCRdb kept only the in-frame ones, dropping some. In the table there are about 9,000 clones, approximately 81% of which are singletons. Germline V CDR1 and CDR2: SGHNT, YYREEE (reference sequence). The V segment lost 5 bases and the J segment 3 bases; nucleotides outside the gene matches: 11. The CDR3 is made up of 16 amino acids. The study's findings and limits: Non-HPV-specific T cells did not expand in tumors during treatment, whereas candidate HPV-specific clones and E7-related motifs did. Better recurrence-free survival went with HPV-responsive T-cell expansion in HPV16-positive patients.

Notes on this clone: The target antigen is unknown.

The J gene is TRBJ2-1, the V gene TRBV5-4; 7 bases are a match to TRBD2. The receptor was isolated from a human donor with HPV-associated anogenital cancer. The source material was tumor tissue, sampled from a patient who underwent chemoradiotherapy. The CDR3 nucleotides are TGTGCCAGCAGTCGGCCCGAGGCTAGCGGCTACAATGAGCAGTTCTTC. Translating it yields CASSRPEASGYNEQFF.